A selection of T cell receptor beta chains follows, all from one sample in a study of blood T cell repertoires in COVID-19. Libraries were prepared by immunoSEQ multiplex PCR; TCRdb keeps only in-frame clonotypes and omits some of them. The sample has some 130,000 clones, around three quarters seen once. Sequencing input: peripheral blood. The source of these receptors is a man older than 75 with acute or convalescent COVID-19. Both conserved end residues are part of each CDR3. A D gene is named only where the DNA matches it firmly. Size is omitted from some rows. Given values are once, few, many or a class for expanded clones.

clone_size d_call j_call v_call cdr3_nt cdr3_aa
few . TRBJ1-4 TRBV7-9 TGTGCCAGCAGCTCGTACACAGGGAATAATGAAAAACTGTTTTTT CASSSYTGNNEKLFF
once TRBD2 TRBJ2-7 TRBV7-8 TGTGCCAGCAGCTTAGGTATTAGCGGGGCAATCTCCTACGAGCAGTACTTC CASSLGISGAISYEQYF
. TRBD2 TRBJ2-5 TRBV9 TGTGCCAGCAGCGTAGGTTCGCGGGGGGGCCTCGAGACCCAGTACTTC CASSVGSRGGLETQYF
once . TRBJ1-1 TRBV30 TGTGCCTGGTGCGTGGGGGGGAACACTGAAGCTTTCTTT CAWCVGGNTEAFF
few . TRBJ2-2 TRBV5-4 TGTGCCAGCAGCTCCAGGGGGGACTTGGGGGAGCTGTTTTTT CASSSRGDLGELFF
. . TRBJ2-3 TRBV27 TGTGCCAGCAGTTTAAGGAGGGGTTCCACAGATACGCAGTATTTT CASSLRRGSTDTQYF
once . TRBJ1-2 TRBV24-1 TGTGCCACCAGTGATCCCCCCGGGAACTATGGCTACACCTTC CATSDPPGNYGYTF
. . TRBJ1-1 TRBV14 TGTGCCAGCAGCCAAGGGGCGAACACTGAAGCTTTCTTT CASSQGANTEAFF
. TRBD1 TRBJ1-2 TRBV2 TGTGCCAGCAGTCTCCACGCGACAGGGGAATATGGCTACACCTTC CASSLHATGEYGYTF
few . TRBJ1-5 TRBV28 TGTGCCAGCAGTTCATTATTATCAGAAGATCAGCCCCAGCATTTT CASSSLLSEDQPQHF
few TRBD1 TRBJ1-6 TRBV29-1 TGCAGCGTCGCCGGGACAGGGGGTTCACCCCTCCACTTT CSVAGTGGSPLHF
. . TRBJ1-1 TRBV19 TGTGCCAGTAGTTTAGGGGCCCCTAACGCTGAAGCTTTCTTT CASSLGAPNAEAFF
. TRBD1 TRBJ1-4 TRBV6-5 TGTGCCAGCAGTTCGGGACAGCTTAGCACTAATGAAAAACTGTTTTTT CASSSGQLSTNEKLFF
. TRBD1 TRBJ1-2 TRBV6-2/TRBV6-3 TGTGCCAGCAGTCCCGAGACAGGGAGGTCGGTTGGCTACACCTTC CASSPETGRSVGYTF
. . TRBJ1-5 TRBV5-1 TGCGCCAGCCGGCAGGACAACAATCAGCCCCAGCATTTT CASRQDNNQPQHF
. . TRBJ2-5 TRBV6-5 TGTGCCAGCAGTTACTTTGGTATTCGGGAGACCCAGTACTTC CASSYFGIRETQYF
. . TRBJ2-5 TRBV18 TGTGCCAGCTCACCACTACCGATGCGTGGGGGGGCTGTTGAGACCCAGTACTTC CASSPLPMRGGAVETQYF
. TRBD1 TRBJ2-7 TRBV7-9 TGTGCCAGCAGCTTAGGGGACAGAGGGAACGAGCAGTACTTC CASSLGDRGNEQYF
. . TRBJ1-1 TRBV12-3/TRBV12-4 TGTGCCAGCAGCCAATCCCGGGGGGCTTTCTTT CASSQSRGAFF
. . TRBJ2-2 TRBV2 TGTGCCGGAGGACTACCTTCGAACACCGGGGAGCTGTTTTTT CAGGLPSNTGELFF
. . TRBJ2-7 TRBV18 TGTGCCAGCTCACCACGACAGATTACCTACGAGCAGTACTTC CASSPRQITYEQYF
. . TRBJ1-4 TRBV7-2 TGTGCCAGCAGCGGCGGGACCCATGAAAAACTGTTTTTT CASSGGTHEKLFF
. . TRBJ2-2 TRBV27 TGTGCCAGCAGTTTAGGTGTCGGCGGGGAGCTGTTTTTT CASSLGVGGELFF
. . TRBJ2-5 TRBV12-3/TRBV12-4 TGTGCCAGCAGCTATAGCGTAGAAGAGACCCAGTACTTC CASSYSVEETQYF
few TRBD2 TRBJ2-3 TRBV25-1 TGTGCCAGCTTTAGCGGGGGGGCATGGGATACGCAGTATTTT CASFSGGAWDTQYF
. TRBD1 TRBJ2-3 TRBV15 TGTGCCACCAGGGGACAGCGAGGTAGCACAGATACGCAGTATTTT CATRGQRGSTDTQYF
. TRBD1 TRBJ2-7 TRBV20-1 TGCAGGATTAGTAGGGGGCCCGAGCAGTACTTC CRISRGPEQYF
few . TRBJ1-2 TRBV27 TGTGCCAGCAGTTTATCAGGGGGCTATGGCTACACCTTC CASSLSGGYGYTF